This entry concerns a single T cell receptor beta chain. Some clones are missing from TCRdb's copy, which holds only in-frame ones; the method was immunoSEQ multiplex PCR. The table shows about 67,000 clones, with just over 90% occurring only once. These data belong to a study of OX40 agonist ivuxolimab in advanced cancers. Germline loops: CDR1 MNHGY, CDR2 SAAAGT. The CDR3 length is 9 residues. V lost 5 bases and J lost 15, with 8 bases in between. The chain employs TRBV6-8 and TRBJ2-1; D not resolved. The TCR originated in an adult with an advanced solid tumor such as melanoma, head and neck, liver or kidney cancer. Sequenced here: CD4+ or CD8+ T cells sorted from blood, sampled in a trial of the OX40 agonist ivuxolimab. CDR3 coding DNA: TGTGCCAGCAGTGAATCGGGGTTCTTC. This sequence encodes CASSESGFF.